The 27 T cell receptor beta chains below were found in one sample sequenced in a study of blood T cell repertoires in COVID-19. The table came from immunoSEQ multiplex PCR; TCRdb's copy has only in-frame clones and leaves some out. The table includes about 74,000 clones, 70% to 80% detected once. Sequencing was done on a sample of peripheral blood. The receptors were gathered from a human donor in a cohort sampled during active COVID-19.

The chain joins TRBV5-1 to TRBJ2-3, with 9 bases that match TRBD2. The junction had 12 bases not matched to a gene; V was cut back by 4 bases and J by 0 bases. The CDR3 covers 18 residues. Germline CDR1 is SGHRS and CDR2 is YFSETQ. The DNA for the CDR3 is TGCGCCAGCAGCCCAACTAGGGGGCGGGGGGGCAGCACAGATACGCAGTATTTT. The encoded protein is CASSPTRGRGGSTDTQYF.

V and J are TRBV19 and TRBJ2-6, with TRBD1 identical over 10 bases. The CDR3 sequence is 20 residues long. Germline lookup yields CDR1 LNHDA and CDR2 SQIVND (reference sequence). The V gene end was trimmed by 3 bases and the J gene end by 0 bases; junction bases not matched to a gene: 11. Here the CDR3 DNA reads TGTGCCAGTAGTATGCCGAACCCGGGACAGGGGCTCTCTGGGGCCAACGTCCTGACTTTC. Protein sequence: CASSMPNPGQGLSGANVLTF.

In this sample, this clone turned up a few times. The chain recombines TRBV4-1 with TRBJ2-2, with 7 bases fitting TRBD1. Germline values: CDR1 MGHRA, CDR2 YSYEKL. The CDR3 contains 16 residues. The junction had 10 bases not matched to a gene; V was cut back by 3 bases and J by 6 bases. CDR3 DNA sequence: TGCGCCAGCAGCCACGGGACAGCCGACAGCGCCGGGGAGCTGTTTTTT. Translation: CASSHGTADSAGELFF.

The chain combines TRBV2 with TRBJ2-7; 8 bases line up with TRBD1. The germline V gene encodes CDR1 SNHLY and CDR2 FYNNEI. The CDR3 covers 17 residues. Trimming took 6 bases from V and 0 from J; bases not matched to a gene: 13. CDR3 in amino acids: CASRRTGSLRSSYEQYV. CDR3 DNA sequence: TGTGCCAGCAGAAGGACAGGGTCGCTTCGAAGCTCCTACGAGCAGTACGTC.

The rearrangement joins TRBV28 to TRBJ1-5; TRBD1 aligns across 11 bases. Germline V gene lookup returns CDR1 MDHEN and CDR2 SYDVKM. V gave up 7 bases and J gave up 6 bases; unmatched junction bases: 17. The CDR3 runs to 18 residues. CDR3 protein: CASIGLSTTGTGGQPQHF. In nucleotides, the CDR3 is TGTGCCAGCATAGGGTTAAGTACCACCGGGACAGGGGGTCAGCCCCAGCATTTT.

The chain recombines TRBV7-2 with TRBJ2-7; no clear D gene. CDR1 is SGHTA, CDR2 FQGNSA, per germline. V lost 5 bases to trimming and J lost 7 bases, with 15 bases between them. The CDR3 sequence is 13 residues long. The DNA of the CDR3 is TGTGCCAGCAGCATTACCCCTCGGAGAGAGCAGTACGTC. It specifies CASSITPRREQYV.

This clone was seen more than once but under ten times. J is TRBJ2-7 and V is TRBV3-1 (or the pseudogene TRBV3-2); D gene uncertain. The CDR3 extends over 14 amino acids. V lost 7 bases and J lost 1, with 14 bases in between. The V gene's germline CDR1 is LGHDT and CDR2 YNNKEL (reference sequence). The CDR3 nucleotides read TGTGCCAGCACCCCTACTCCCTTATCCTACGAGCAGTACTTC. Amino acid sequence: CASTPTPLSYEQYF.

This sequence joins TRBV6-2 or TRBV6-3 and TRBJ1-2, with D unresolved. The germline V gene encodes CDR1 MNHEY and CDR2 SVGEGT. The ends were cut back, 3 bases at V and 5 bases at J, with 19 bases in the middle. The CDR3 spans 16 residues. CDR3 loop: CASSYSGHAEGYGYTF. Written as DNA, the CDR3 is TGTGCCAGCAGTTATTCGGGTCATGCGGAAGGATATGGCTACACCTTC.

This sequence joins TRBV9 and TRBJ1-1; a weak D match, TRBD1 (5 bases). Germline V gene data show CDR1 as SGDLS and CDR2 as YYNGEE. The CDR3 is 16 amino acids. V lost 0 bases to trimming and J lost 4 bases, with 16 bases between them. Written as DNA, the CDR3 is TGTGCCAGCAGCGTAGGGGAAGGGGCTCGAGGCACTGAAGCTTTCTTT. Translating it yields CASSVGEGARGTEAFF.

This clone was detected many times. The rearrangement joins TRBV30 to TRBJ2-7; 15 bases are a match to TRBD2. Germline lookup yields CDR1 GTSNPN and CDR2 SVGIG (reference sequence). CDR3 length equals 15 residues. J lost 6 bases, V lost 3 bases, and 6 bases had no gene match. The CDR3 nucleotides read TGTGCCTGGAGGGGAGGGACTAGCGGGGGGTTCGAGCAGTACTTC. This gives the protein CAWRGGTSGGFEQYF.

The chain joins TRBV27 to TRBJ1-2; D gene uncertain. Trimming took off 5 bases at V and 0 bases at J, with 13 bases between the two ends. The CDR3 extends over 15 amino acids. The germline CDR1 and CDR2 sequences are MNHEY and SMNVEV (reference sequence). The CDR3 nucleotides are TGTGCCAGCAGTCCGCGGTCAATAGCTAACTATGGCTACACCTTC. As protein: CASSPRSIANYGYTF.

This clone was observed a handful of times. V is TRBV15 and J is TRBJ2-7; possible D gene TRBD1, 5 bases. Germline V gives CDR1 LNHNV, CDR2 YYDKDF (reference sequence). V lost 3 bases and J 6 bases, leaving 21 bases between the germline ends. The CDR3 is 16 residues long. The CDR3 protein is CATSRETGAVRGEQYF. CDR3 sequence (DNA): TGTGCCACCAGCAGGGAGACCGGTGCAGTAAGGGGCGAGCAGTACTTC.

This chain connects TRBV20-1 to TRBJ2-5, with 9 positions matching TRBD2. Germline lookup yields CDR1 DFQATT and CDR2 SNEGSKA (reference sequence). CDR3 length: 14 amino acids. With 3 bases clipped from V and 4 bases from J, the junction kept 6 bases outside the gene matches. CDR3 sequence: CSASLTSGRETQYF. The CDR3, as DNA: TGCAGTGCTAGTCTGACTAGCGGCAGAGAGACCCAGTACTTC.

The V call is TRBV18, the J call TRBJ2-1; 7 bases fit TRBD2. CDR1 is KGHSH and CDR2 is LQKENI in the germline V gene. The ends lost 0 bases at V and 0 bases at J; junction bases unmatched: 2. The CDR3 has 16 residues. Here the CDR3 reads CASSPPASGSYNEQFF. CDR3 nucleotide sequence: TGTGCCAGCTCACCACCGGCTAGCGGCTCCTACAATGAGCAGTTCTTC.

This chain links TRBV5-1 with TRBJ2-1; 8 bases map to TRBD1. The CDR3 is made up of 16 amino acids. V trimming: 3 bases; J trimming: 4 bases; junction bases outside the gene matches: 9. Per germline, CDR1 SGHRS and CDR2 YFSETQ. CDR3 coding DNA: TGCGCCAGCAGCTATGGCGGACAGGGATATTACAATGAGCAGTTCTTC. This translates into CASSYGGQGYYNEQFF.

The chain combines TRBV19 with TRBJ1-5; 7 bases agree with TRBD1. Losses at the gene ends were 6 bases for V and 0 bases for J; bases not matched to a gene: 2. Germline V CDR1 and CDR2: LNHDA, SQIVND (reference sequence). The CDR3 length is 14 residues. Here the CDR3 reads CASRQGVSNQPQHF. Written as DNA, the CDR3 is TGTGCCAGTAGGCAGGGGGTTAGCAATCAGCCCCAGCATTTT.

The chain has TRBV6-6 and TRBJ1-2; TRBD1 matches at 9 bases. This CDR3 comprises 16 residues. The V gene's germline CDR1 is MNHNY and CDR2 SVGAGI (reference sequence). J was trimmed by 6 bases and V by 6 bases; bases with no gene match: 14. As DNA, the CDR3 is TGTGCCAGCAGATCCTCGGGACAGGGTAGCGTCCATGGCTACACCTTC. Its translation: CASRSSGQGSVHGYTF.

DNA of the CDR3: TGTGCCAGCAGCGTCCCTGCGGGTACGCAGTATTTT. Its protein is CASSVPAGTQYF. This sequence joins TRBV3-1 (or the pseudogene TRBV3-2) and TRBJ2-3; a possible D gene is TRBD2 (5 bases). Trimming took off 5 bases at V and 8 bases at J, with 11 bases between the two ends. The CDR3 totals 12 residues. Germline V gives CDR1 LGHDT, CDR2 YNNKEL (reference sequence).

The CDR3 coding sequence is TGTGCCAGCAGACCGGGACTAGCGGGGGAGTCCTACAATGAGCAGTTCTTC. Translating it yields CASRPGLAGESYNEQFF. The chain carries TRBV7-2 and TRBJ2-1, with TRBD2 identical over 14 bases. Germline V gives CDR1 SGHTA, CDR2 FQGNSA. The CDR3 has 17 amino acids. Unmatched junction bases numbered 5, after V lost 6 bases and J lost 1 base.

This clone came up a few times. The CDR3 here is CASSVGPGNSNQPQHF. The CDR3 DNA follows: TGTGCCAGCAGCGTAGGTCCAGGGAATAGCAATCAGCCCCAGCATTTT. The chain has TRBV9 and TRBJ1-5, with D possibly TRBD1 on 5 matching bases. CDR3 length: 16 residues. Trimming stripped 0 bases from V and 0 bases from J, with 10 bases between. CDR1 and CDR2 from the germline V gene are SGDLS and YYNGEE.

The J gene is TRBJ2-6, the V gene TRBV2; 8 bases fit TRBD1. V lost 7 bases to trimming and J lost 0 bases; unmatched junction nucleotides: 8. Germline V gene data show CDR1 as SNHLY and CDR2 as FYNNEI. The CDR3 covers 17 residues. In DNA, the CDR3 is TGTGCCAGCAACCCAGGACAGGGACGCTCTGGGGCCAACGTCCTGACTTTC. This gives the protein CASNPGQGRSGANVLTF.

In its sample, this clone was seen once. CDR3 sequence (DNA): TGCGCCAGCAGCCAAGATAAGCTAGCGACAGATACGCAGTATTTT. It codes for CASSQDKLATDTQYF. The chain recombines TRBV4-3 with TRBJ2-3; possibly TRBD2 for D (6 bases). Germline CDR1 and CDR2: LGHNA and YSLEER. V dropped 0 bases and J dropped 3 bases, with 10 bases sitting between them. This CDR3 spans 15 amino acids.

The chain uses TRBV28 and TRBJ2-3, with D unclear. Germline V CDR1 and CDR2: MDHEN, SYDVKM. The CDR3 totals 12 residues. Between the trimmed V and J ends, which lost 6 bases and 0 bases, there was a span of 4 bases. Here the CDR3 reads CASRTSTDTQYF. The CDR3 bases are TGTGCCAGCAGGACAAGCACAGATACGCAGTATTTT.

This clone was observed a few times. V and J are TRBV7-2 and TRBJ2-3, with 8 bases identical to TRBD2. The germline CDR1 and CDR2 sequences are SGHTA and FQGNSA. CDR3 length: 15 amino acids. The ends lost 5 bases at V and 8 bases at J; junction bases unmatched: 12. The CDR3 DNA reads TGTGCCAGCAGCCCTCTTACCGGGGGGGCCGGTACGCAGTATTTT. This translates into CASSPLTGGAGTQYF.

The chain recombines TRBV27 with TRBJ2-1, with 7 bases identical to TRBD2. The length of the CDR3 is 15 residues. V dropped 6 bases and J dropped 7; count of bases not matched to a gene: 12. Germline V gene lookup returns CDR1 MNHEY and CDR2 SMNVEV (reference sequence). CDR3 nucleotides: TGTGCCAGCAGGCCCCGAGCGGGGCGGTTGAATGAGCAGTTCTTC. Its translation is CASRPRAGRLNEQFF.

CDR3 bases: TGCGCCAGCAGTTCAGGGTTCCCCTACGAGCAGTACTTC. Translating gives CASSSGFPYEQYF. V gene TRBV5-1 combines with J gene TRBJ2-7; D possibly corresponds to TRBD1 (5 bases). From germline, CDR1 is SGHRS and CDR2 YFSETQ. V dropped 5 bases and J dropped 2 bases, with 11 bases sitting between them. The CDR3 is 13 residues long.

The gene calls are TRBV11-3 and TRBJ2-1; D is perhaps TRBD2 (6 bases). Trimming pared 3 bases from V and 2 bases from J, leaving 8 bases between. Germline V gene sequence: CDR1 SGHNT, CDR2 YENEEA. The CDR3 sequence is 14 residues long. CDR3 coding DNA: TGTGCCAGCAGCTTGGGGAGGACCTACAATGAGCAGTTCTTC. It yields the protein CASSLGRTYNEQFF.